Presented here are 27 T cell receptor beta chains from one specimen sequenced in a study of blood T cells in healthy people across ages. A second PCR, run for roughly 7 to 11 cycles, used a sample-barcoded 5' primer plus a J-beta primer mix. Each CDR3 protein gets one entry after TCRdb re-called the 5' RACE reads with MiXCR. The sample has around 1,500,000 distinct CDR3 sequences; 42% are singletons. Specimen: blood. Receptors were obtained from a woman aged 18-29 years in good health.

The chain joins TRBV5-1 to TRBJ2-1; 10 positions agree with TRBD2. This CDR3 contains 17 residues. CDR1 and CDR2 from the germline V gene are SGHRS and YFSETQ. Trimming took 1 base from V and 5 from J; bases not matched to a gene: 9. The CDR3 nucleotides are TGCGCCAGCAGCTTGACTAGCGGGAAAACCTCGGACAATGAGCAGTTCTTC. It specifies CASSLTSGKTSDNEQFF.

The V gene is TRBV4-1, the J gene TRBJ1-5; D might be TRBD1 (6 bases). V was cut by 1 base and J by 0 bases, with 16 bases left in between. From germline, CDR1 is MGHRA and CDR2 YSYEKL. CDR3 length equals 18 residues. CDR3 coding DNA: TGCGCCAGCAGCCAAGTGGAGGGGGGCTCGACTAGCAATCAGCCCCAGCATTTT. Translated: CASSQVEGGSTSNQPQHF.

A note on this clonotype: The junction shows a germline mismatch at one end, possibly a read error. This sequence joins TRBV2 and TRBJ2-5, with D maybe TRBD2 (5 bases). Germline CDR1 is SNHLY and CDR2 is FYNNEI. CDR3 length: 14 residues. CDR3 loop: CAGSLAEDQETQYF. In DNA, the CDR3 is TGTGCCGGCAGTTTGGCGGAGGACCAAGAGACCCAGTACTTC.

This sequence joins TRBV6-1 and TRBJ2-5; 13 nucleotides match TRBD2. In germline, CDR1 is MNHNS, CDR2 SASEGT. This CDR3 region has 17 residues. Trimming cost V 6 bases and J 1 base; bases outside gene matches: 8. CDR3 sequence: CASRPPTSGGAQETQYF. In DNA form, the CDR3 reads TGTGCCAGCAGGCCCCCTACTAGCGGGGGGGCCCAAGAGACCCAGTACTTC.

V is TRBV27 and J is TRBJ2-6; D remains unclear. The CDR3 has 17 amino acids. Germline lookup yields CDR1 MNHEY and CDR2 SMNVEV (reference sequence). With 2 bases removed from V and 0 bases from J, the gap between germline ends came to 11 bases. DNA of the CDR3: TGTGCCAGCAGTTTAACAGACCCGAGCTCTGGGGCCAACGTCCTGACTTTC. Amino acids: CASSLTDPSSGANVLTF.

The rearrangement uses TRBV12-3 or TRBV12-4 and TRBJ1-2, with 8 bases identical to TRBD1. The ends lost 7 bases at V and 4 bases at J; junction bases unmatched: 5. The CDR3 length is 13 residues. The CDR3 DNA is TGTGCCAGCACCCGGACAGGGAGCTATGGCTACACCTTC. Protein: CASTRTGSYGYTF.

This clonotype was found a few times. The V call is TRBV4-2, the J call TRBJ2-1, with D perhaps being TRBD1 or TRBD2 (5 bases each). Germline V gene lookup returns CDR1 LGHNA and CDR2 YNFKEQ. V was cut by 0 bases and J by 10 bases, with 13 bases left in between. The CDR3 extends over 14 amino acids. For the CDR3, the DNA is TGTGCCAGCAGCCAAGAGCGAGGGGTAAGCGAGCAGTTCTTC. Residues: CASSQERGVSEQFF.

The chain is built from TRBV5-1 and TRBJ1-6; possible D gene TRBD1, 6 bases. The CDR3 is made up of 17 amino acids. Trimming pared 0 bases from V and 0 bases from J, leaving 10 bases between. The germline gives CDR1 SGHRS, CDR2 YFSETQ. CDR3 in amino acids: CASSLGDRNSYNSPLHF. The CDR3 region has the DNA TGCGCCAGCAGCTTGGGAGACAGGAACTCCTATAATTCACCCCTCCACTTT.

This clonotype came up a few times. V usage is TRBV28 and J usage is TRBJ2-5; D is unresolved. The V and J ends lost 4 bases and 2 bases respectively, with 11 bases between them. The germline CDR1 and CDR2 sequences are MDHEN and SYDVKM. The CDR3 is 14 residues long. The chain's CDR3 is CASSSPEYQETQYF. Written as DNA, the CDR3 is TGTGCCAGCAGTTCGCCAGAGTATCAAGAGACCCAGTACTTC.

The V and J genes are TRBV5-1 and TRBJ2-5; 9 bases agree with TRBD1. With V trimmed by 0 bases and J by 11 bases, 14 bases remained unmatched. The CDR3 consists of 16 residues. Germline lookup yields CDR1 SGHRS and CDR2 YFSETQ. CDR3 DNA: TGCGCCAGCAGCTTGGAAGGACAGGGGTTTACGGGAGAGCAGTACTTC. It encodes CASSLEGQGFTGEQYF.

This clonotype was seen a handful of times. This chain connects TRBV20-1 to TRBJ2-3; either TRBD1 or TRBD2 may supply D (6 bases each). Deletions cut 2 bases from V and 0 bases from J, with 12 bases between. Per the germline V gene, CDR1 is DFQATT and CDR2 is SNEGSKA (reference sequence). The CDR3 is 15 residues long. CDR3 in amino acids: CSARSGGGSTDTQYF. Here the CDR3 DNA reads TGCAGTGCTAGATCCGGAGGGGGGAGCACAGATACGCAGTATTTT.

The sample holds a few counts of this clonotype. This rearrangement joins TRBV2 to TRBJ2-7; perhaps TRBD2 as D (6 bases). Germline V gene sequence: CDR1 SNHLY, CDR2 FYNNEI. V dropped 8 bases and J dropped 4 bases, with 12 bases sitting between them. The CDR3 has 12 residues. As DNA, the CDR3 is TGTGCCAGCCTCGGAGGGGTTTACGAGCAGTACTTC. This codes for CASLGGVYEQYF.

The gene calls are TRBV12-3 or TRBV12-4 and TRBJ2-7, with a tentative D call TRBD1 (6 bases). Trimming removed 2 bases from V and 7 bases from J, with 12 bases in between. This CDR3 region has 13 residues. CDR3 bases: TGTGCCAGCAGTTTATCAGGGGTGTGGGAGCAGTACTTC. Encoded protein: CASSLSGVWEQYF.

The gene calls are TRBV21-1 and TRBJ1-1; whether TRBD1, the table's D call, matches the DNA was not checked. TRBV21-1 is designated a pseudogene. This CDR3 has 18 residues. CDR3 nucleotide sequence: TGTGCCAGCAGCAAAGGGGGGGGGGCCTGCTGGATGAACACTGAAGCTTTCTTT. Protein product: CASSKGGGACWMNTEAFF.

The chain couples TRBV20-1 to TRBJ1-5; 7 bases map to TRBD1. CDR3 length: 15 amino acids. Trimming removed 5 bases from V and 6 bases from J; junction bases left unmatched: 13. CDR1 is DFQATT, CDR2 SNEGSKA, per germline (reference sequence). The CDR3 region has the DNA TGCAGTGCTCCCAATGCGGGCAGGGGGGGTCAGCCCCAGCATTTT. Translating gives CSAPNAGRGGQPQHF.

This clonotype has a handful of counts. V is TRBV20-1 and J is TRBJ2-7; possible D gene TRBD2, 6 bases. The CDR3 loop spans 13 amino acids. Trimming took 6 bases from V and 7 from J, leaving 19 bases between them. CDR1 is DFQATT and CDR2 is SNEGSKA in the germline V gene (reference sequence). The chain's CDR3 is CSAVRGSYNEQYF. DNA for the CDR3: TGCAGTGCAGTCCGGGGGTCCTACAATGAGCAGTACTTC.

This clonotype was found many times. The chain has TRBV24-1 and TRBJ2-3; tentatively, D is TRBD2 (5 bases). CDR3 length: 15 amino acids. V was clipped by 3 bases and J by 7 bases, with 16 bases between them. The germline gives CDR1 KGHDR, CDR2 SFDVKD. The DNA of the CDR3 is TGTGCCACCAGTGATGCCCGGTTCGGGGATCATACGCAGTATTTT. Translation: CATSDARFGDHTQYF.

This chain joins TRBV12-3 or TRBV12-4 and TRBJ1-1; D ambiguous. CDR3 size: 14 residues. V lost 5 bases and J 1 base, leaving 11 bases between the germline ends. CDR3 DNA: TGTGCCAGCAGTCCCCCGTGGGCGAACACTGAAGCTTTCTTT. It encodes CASSPPWANTEAFF.

The chain has TRBV3-1 and TRBJ1-2; D is undetermined. Trimming cost V 4 bases and J 0 bases, with 9 bases left between them. The CDR3 length is 14 residues. CDR1 is LGHDT, CDR2 YNNKEL, per germline (reference sequence). The CDR3 bases are TGTGCCAGCAGCCGGGTAGAAGCTAACTATGGCTACACCTTC. Translation: CASSRVEANYGYTF. The full variable domain, its missing parts supplied by reference TRBV3-1 and TRBJ1-2, is DTAVSQTPKYLVTQMGNDKSIKCEQNLGHDTMYWYKQDSKKFLKIMFSYNNKELIINETVPNRFSPKSPDKAHLNLHINSLELGDSAVYFCASSRVEANYGYTFGSGTRLTVV.

The chain recombines TRBV30 with TRBJ2-3; maybe TRBD2 (5 bases). The ends were cut back, 3 bases at V and 2 bases at J, with 9 bases in the middle. This CDR3 is built from 13 residues. The germline CDR1 and CDR2 sequences are GTSNPN and SVGIG (reference sequence). CDR3 sequence: CAWSGESTDTQYF. For the CDR3, the DNA is TGTGCCTGGAGCGGGGAATCCACAGATACGCAGTATTTT.

The rearrangement joins TRBV25-1 to TRBJ2-3; unclear D gene. Germline loops: CDR1 MGHDK, CDR2 SYGVNS. This CDR3 has 13 residues. Trimming took 7 bases from V and 6 from J, leaving 14 bases between them. In nucleotides, the CDR3 is TGTGCCAGCAACCGACCACGGGCGGATACGCAGTATTTT. Translated, it gives CASNRPRADTQYF.

The V gene is TRBV12-3 or TRBV12-4, the J gene TRBJ1-3; 8 bases map to TRBD1. This CDR3 has 15 amino acids. V lost 3 bases and J lost 4; bases outside the gene matches: 5. In DNA, the CDR3 is TGTGCCAGCAGTTTGCCGGGGACAGGCGGAAACACCATATATTTT. It translates to CASSLPGTGGNTIYF.

In its sample, this clonotype was seen a few times. The V call is TRBV11-2, the J call TRBJ2-5; a weak D match, TRBD2 (5 bases). The DNA end is a closer match to TRBJ2-7, so the J assignment may be wrong. There are 14 residues in the CDR3. CDR1 and CDR2 from the germline V gene are SGHAT and FQNNGV. Written as DNA, the CDR3 is TGTGCCAGTAAATTTGGAGGTCCTACCTACGAGCAGTACTTC. Its translation: CASKFGGPTYEQYF.

The V call is TRBV4-1, the J call TRBJ2-3, with D possibly being TRBD1 (5 bases). There are 15 residues in the CDR3. Germline CDR1 reads MGHRA; CDR2 reads YSYEKL. Between the trimmed V and J ends, which lost 1 base and 1 base, there was a span of 9 bases. The CDR3 spells CASSQAGIGTDTQYF. The CDR3 DNA follows: TGCGCCAGCAGCCAAGCAGGGATCGGCACAGATACGCAGTATTTT.

V and J are TRBV30 and TRBJ2-3, with a weak D call TRBD2 (5 bases). The germline V and J ends were trimmed by 0 bases and 1 base, with 17 bases remaining between them. Germline loops: CDR1 GTSNPN, CDR2 SVGIG (reference sequence). The CDR3 contains 17 residues. CDR3 loop: CAWSVTPVARRTDTQYF. The CDR3 region has the DNA TGTGCCTGGAGTGTAACGCCGGTAGCGCGACGCACAGATACGCAGTATTTT.

J is TRBJ2-5 and V is TRBV6-1; D remains ambiguous. This CDR3 has 13 amino acids. V lost 6 bases, J lost 4 bases, and 12 bases lay in between. Germline-derived CDR1 and CDR2 are MNHNS and SASEGT. CDR3 bases: TGTGCCAGCAGCCCACCCCCCCGAGAGACCCAGTACTTC. Translating gives CASSPPPRETQYF.

J is TRBJ2-1 and V is TRBV2; 7 positions agree with TRBD2. Germline lookup yields CDR1 SNHLY and CDR2 FYNNEI. The CDR3 contains 12 residues. CDR3 DNA: TGTGCGGGCAGCGGGACTTACAATGAGCAGTTCTTC. This encodes CAGSGTYNEQFF. Combining the CDR3 with reference TRBV2 and TRBJ2-1 gives the whole variable domain EPEVTQTPSHQVTQMGQEVILRCVPISNHLYFYWYRQILGQKVEFLVSFYNNEISEKSEIFDDQFSVERPDGSNFTLKIRSTKLEDSAMYFCAGSGTYNEQFFGPGTRLTVL.